This T cell receptor beta chain came from a study of technical replicates of blood from several donors. V gave up 0 bases and J gave up 8 bases, with 14 bases separating them. There are 15 residues in the CDR3. CDR1 and CDR2 from the germline V gene are SGHRS and YFSETQ. Method: immunoSEQ multiplex PCR; TCRdb's copy keeps in-frame clones and lacks some. The sample has approximately 69,000 clones, around 97% seen once; the top ten hold approximately 0.2%. V gene TRBV5-1 combines with J gene TRBJ1-4; D not resolved. The sequenced sample consisted of T cells isolated from PBMCs. This TCR was sampled from a human donor in good health. The CDR3 nucleotides are TGCGCCAGCAGCTTGGCCGCAGCGGCTGCCGAAAAACTGTTTTTT. It translates to CASSLAAAAAEKLFF.